This T cell receptor beta chain is from a study of shared clonotypes between healthy human individuals. Study-level background: Three CD4 naive, three CD4 memory, two CD8 naive and one CD8 memory plate were used per donor.

As to this clone: Its specificity is unknown.

Study-level results: The diversity represented, both genetic and in exposure history, was limited by few donors.

The V end was cut by 5 bases, the J end by 3 bases, with 11 bases between. The CDR3 spans 13 residues. Germline CDR1 and CDR2: MNHNY and SVGAGI (reference sequence). Assay: immunoSEQ multiplex PCR; the TCRdb copy retains only in-frame clones and omits some. The sample includes approximately 980,000 clones, about 80% of them seen just once. The gene calls are TRBV6-6 and TRBJ2-7; perhaps TRBD2 as D (6 bases). The sample consisted of memory CD4+ T cells sorted from blood. As for subset: CD45RA-negative fraction. The clonotype comes from a young man in good health. The CDR3 region has the DNA TGTGCCAGCAGTGGGACTGGGAACTACGAGCAGTACTTC. Its translation is CASSGTGNYEQYF.